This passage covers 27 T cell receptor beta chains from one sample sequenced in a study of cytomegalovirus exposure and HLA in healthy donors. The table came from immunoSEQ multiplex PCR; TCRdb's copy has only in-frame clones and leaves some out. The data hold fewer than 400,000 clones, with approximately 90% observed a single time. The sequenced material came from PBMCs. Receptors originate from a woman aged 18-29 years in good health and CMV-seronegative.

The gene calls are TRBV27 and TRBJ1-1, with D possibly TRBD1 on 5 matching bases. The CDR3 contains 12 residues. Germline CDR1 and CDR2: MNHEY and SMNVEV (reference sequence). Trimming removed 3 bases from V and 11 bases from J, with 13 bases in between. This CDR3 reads CASSFSQGAAFF. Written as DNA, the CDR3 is TGTGCCAGCAGTTTTTCCCAGGGTGCGGCTTTCTTT.

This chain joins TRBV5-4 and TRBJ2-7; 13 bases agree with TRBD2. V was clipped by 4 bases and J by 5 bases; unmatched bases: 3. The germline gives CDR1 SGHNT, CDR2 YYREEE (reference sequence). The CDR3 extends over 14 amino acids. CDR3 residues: CASSRTSGSHEQYF. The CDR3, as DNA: TGTGCCAGCAGCCGGACTAGCGGGAGTCACGAGCAGTACTTC. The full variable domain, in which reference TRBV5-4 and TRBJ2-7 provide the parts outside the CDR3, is ETGVTQSPTHLIKTRGQQVTLRCSSQSGHNTVSWYQQALGQGPQFIFQYYREEENGRGNFPPRFSGLQFPNYSSELNVNALELDDSALYLCASSRTSGSHEQYFGPGTRLTVT.

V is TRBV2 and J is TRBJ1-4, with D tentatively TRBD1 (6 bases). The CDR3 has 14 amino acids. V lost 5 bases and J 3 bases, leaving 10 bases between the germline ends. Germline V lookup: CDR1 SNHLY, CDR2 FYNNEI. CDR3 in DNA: TGTGCCAGCAGTACACAGGGATCTAATGAAAAACTGTTTTTT. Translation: CASSTQGSNEKLFF.

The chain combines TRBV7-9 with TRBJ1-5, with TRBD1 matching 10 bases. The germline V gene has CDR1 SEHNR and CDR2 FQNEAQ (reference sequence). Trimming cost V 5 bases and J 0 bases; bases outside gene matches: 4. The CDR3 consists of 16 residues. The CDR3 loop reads CASSPGQGNSNQPQHF. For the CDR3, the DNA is TGTGCCAGCAGCCCGGGACAGGGGAATAGCAATCAGCCCCAGCATTTT.

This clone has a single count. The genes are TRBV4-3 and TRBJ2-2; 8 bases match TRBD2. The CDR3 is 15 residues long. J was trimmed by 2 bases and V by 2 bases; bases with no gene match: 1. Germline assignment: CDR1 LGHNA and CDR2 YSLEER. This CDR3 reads CASSQSGGNTGELFF. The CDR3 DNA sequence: TGCGCCAGCAGCCAAAGCGGGGGAAACACCGGGGAGCTGTTTTTT.

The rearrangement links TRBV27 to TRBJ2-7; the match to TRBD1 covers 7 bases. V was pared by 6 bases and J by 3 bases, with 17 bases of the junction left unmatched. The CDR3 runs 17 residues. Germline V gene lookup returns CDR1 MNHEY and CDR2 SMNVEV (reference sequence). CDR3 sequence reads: CASSLYPYGTAHYEQYF. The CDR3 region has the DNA TGTGCCAGCAGCCTGTACCCATACGGGACAGCCCACTACGAGCAGTACTTC.

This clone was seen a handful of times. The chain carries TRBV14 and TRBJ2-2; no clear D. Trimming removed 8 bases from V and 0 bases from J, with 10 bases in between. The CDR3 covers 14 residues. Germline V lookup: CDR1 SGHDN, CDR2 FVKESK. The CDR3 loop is CASPLVTNTGELFF. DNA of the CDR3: TGTGCCAGCCCCCTCGTTACGAACACCGGGGAGCTGTTTTTT.

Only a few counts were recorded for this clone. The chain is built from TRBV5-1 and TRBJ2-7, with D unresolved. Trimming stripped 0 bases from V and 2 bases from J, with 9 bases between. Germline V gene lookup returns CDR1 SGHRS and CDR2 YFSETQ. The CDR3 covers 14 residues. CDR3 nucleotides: TGCGCCAGCAGCTTGGGGTGGGCTCCCTACGAGCAGTACTTC. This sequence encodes CASSLGWAPYEQYF.

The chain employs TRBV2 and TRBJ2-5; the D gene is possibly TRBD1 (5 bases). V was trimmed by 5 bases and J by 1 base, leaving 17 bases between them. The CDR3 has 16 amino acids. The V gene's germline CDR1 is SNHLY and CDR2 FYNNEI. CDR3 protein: CASSRSSQVIQETQYF. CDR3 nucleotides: TGTGCCAGCAGTAGGAGCTCACAGGTGATCCAAGAGACCCAGTACTTC.

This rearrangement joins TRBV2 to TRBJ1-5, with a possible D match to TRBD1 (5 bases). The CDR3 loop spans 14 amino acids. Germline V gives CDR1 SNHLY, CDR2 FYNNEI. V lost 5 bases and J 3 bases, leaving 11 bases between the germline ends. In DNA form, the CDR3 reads TGTGCCAGCAGTCCAGACAGTCTCAATCAGCCCCAGCATTTT. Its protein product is CASSPDSLNQPQHF.

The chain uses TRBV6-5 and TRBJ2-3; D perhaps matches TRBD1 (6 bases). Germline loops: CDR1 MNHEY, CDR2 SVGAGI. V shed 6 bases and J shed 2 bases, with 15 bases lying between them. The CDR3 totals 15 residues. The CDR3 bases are TGTGCCAGCAGCCGACAGGTGGGGAACACAGATACGCAGTATTTT. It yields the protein CASSRQVGNTDTQYF.

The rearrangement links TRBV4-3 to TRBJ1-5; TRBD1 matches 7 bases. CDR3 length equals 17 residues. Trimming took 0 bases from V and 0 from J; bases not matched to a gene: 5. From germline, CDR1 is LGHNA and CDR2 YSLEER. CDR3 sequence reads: CASSQEDYRGSNQPQHF. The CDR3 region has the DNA TGCGCCAGCAGCCAAGAAGACTACAGGGGTAGCAATCAGCCCCAGCATTTT.

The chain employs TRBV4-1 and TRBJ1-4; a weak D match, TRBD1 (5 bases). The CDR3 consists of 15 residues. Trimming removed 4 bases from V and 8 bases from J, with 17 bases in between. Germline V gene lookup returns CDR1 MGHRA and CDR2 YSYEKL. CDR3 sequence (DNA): TGCGCCAGCAGCCCTGCAGGGCCATACGACGAAAAACTGTTTTTT. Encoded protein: CASSPAGPYDEKLFF.

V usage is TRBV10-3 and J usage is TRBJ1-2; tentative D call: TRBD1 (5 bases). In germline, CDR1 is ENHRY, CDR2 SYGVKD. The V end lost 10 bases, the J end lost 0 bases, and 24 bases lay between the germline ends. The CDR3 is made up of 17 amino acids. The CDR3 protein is CATTPTRDGVANYGYTF. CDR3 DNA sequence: TGTGCCACCACGCCTACCAGGGATGGGGTAGCTAACTATGGCTACACCTTC.

The CDR3 sequence: CASSLGQDTGELFF. The CDR3 nucleotides are TGTGCCAGCAGCTTGGGACAAGACACCGGGGAGCTGTTTTTT. This chain uses TRBV5-4 with TRBJ2-2; D remains ambiguous. Germline values: CDR1 SGHNT, CDR2 YYREEE (reference sequence). Trimming stripped 0 bases from V and 3 bases from J, with 6 bases between. This CDR3 has 14 residues.

The CDR3 spells CASSPGLAGVLDEQFF. Written as DNA, the CDR3 is TGTGCCAGCTCCCCAGGACTAGCGGGGGTCTTGGATGAGCAGTTCTTC. This chain uses TRBV18 with TRBJ2-1, with 13 bases matching TRBD2. The CDR3 runs to 16 residues. Germline V CDR1 and CDR2: KGHSH, LQKENI. With 6 bases clipped from V and 8 bases from J, the junction kept 10 bases outside the gene matches.

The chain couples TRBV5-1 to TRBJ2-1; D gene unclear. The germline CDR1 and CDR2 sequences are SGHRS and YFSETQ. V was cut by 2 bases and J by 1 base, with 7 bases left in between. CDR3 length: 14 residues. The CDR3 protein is CASSFPTSYNEQFF. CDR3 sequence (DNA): TGCGCCAGCAGCTTCCCGACTTCCTACAATGAGCAGTTCTTC.

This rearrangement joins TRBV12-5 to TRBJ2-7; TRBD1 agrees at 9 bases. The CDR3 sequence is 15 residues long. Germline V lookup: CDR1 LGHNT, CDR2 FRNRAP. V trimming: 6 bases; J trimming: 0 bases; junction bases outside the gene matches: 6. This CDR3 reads CASGTGQGNSYEQYF. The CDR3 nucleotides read TGTGCTAGTGGAACAGGACAGGGGAACTCCTACGAGCAGTACTTC. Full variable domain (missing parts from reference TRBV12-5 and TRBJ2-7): DARVTQTPRHKVTEMGQEVTMRCQPILGHNTVFWYRQTMMQGLELLAYFRNRAPLDDSGMPKDRFSAEMPDATLATLKIQPSEPRDSAVYFCASGTGQGNSYEQYFGPGTRLTVT.

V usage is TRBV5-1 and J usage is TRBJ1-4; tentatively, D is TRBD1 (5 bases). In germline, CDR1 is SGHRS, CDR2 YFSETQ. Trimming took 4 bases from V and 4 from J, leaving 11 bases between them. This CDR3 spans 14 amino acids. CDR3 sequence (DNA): TGCGCCAGCAGCCTGGGGCAGATTAATGAAAAACTGTTTTTT. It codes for CASSLGQINEKLFF.

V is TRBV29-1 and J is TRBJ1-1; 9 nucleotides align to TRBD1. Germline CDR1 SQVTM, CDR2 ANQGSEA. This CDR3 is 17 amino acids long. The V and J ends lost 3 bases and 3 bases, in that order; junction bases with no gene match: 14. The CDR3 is CSVDSPRGTGLYTEAFF. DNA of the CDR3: TGCAGCGTTGACTCACCCCGGGGGACAGGGTTATACACTGAAGCTTTCTTT. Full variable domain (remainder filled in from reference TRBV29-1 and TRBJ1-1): SAVISQKPSRDICQRGTSLTIQCQVDSQVTMMFWYRQQPGQSLTLIATANQGSEATYESGFVIDKFPISRPNLTFSTLTVSNMSPEDSSIYLCSVDSPRGTGLYTEAFFGQGTRLTVV.

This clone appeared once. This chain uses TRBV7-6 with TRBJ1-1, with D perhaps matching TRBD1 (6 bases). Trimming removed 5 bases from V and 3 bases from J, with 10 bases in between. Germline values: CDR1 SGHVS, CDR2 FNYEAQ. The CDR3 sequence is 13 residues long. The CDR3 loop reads CASSVTGYTEAFF. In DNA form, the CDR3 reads TGTGCCAGCAGCGTCACAGGGTACACTGAAGCTTTCTTT. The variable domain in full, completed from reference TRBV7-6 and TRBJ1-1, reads GAGVSQSPRYKVTKRGQDVALRCDPISGHVSLYWYRQALGQGPEFLTYFNYEAQQDKSGLPNDRFSAERPEGSISTLTIQRTEQRDSAMYRCASSVTGYTEAFFGQGTRLTVV.

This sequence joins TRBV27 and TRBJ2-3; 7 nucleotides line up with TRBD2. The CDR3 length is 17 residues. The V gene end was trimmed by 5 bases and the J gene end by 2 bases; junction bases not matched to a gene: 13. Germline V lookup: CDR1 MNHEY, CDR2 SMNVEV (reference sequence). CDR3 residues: CASSPTGTIADTDTQYF. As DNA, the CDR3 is TGTGCCAGCAGTCCCACCGGGACTATTGCCGACACAGATACGCAGTATTTT.

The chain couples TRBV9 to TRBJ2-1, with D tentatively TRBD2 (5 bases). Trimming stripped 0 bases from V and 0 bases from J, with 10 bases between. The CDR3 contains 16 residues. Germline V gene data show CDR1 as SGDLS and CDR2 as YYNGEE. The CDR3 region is CASSVGAVSSYNEQFF. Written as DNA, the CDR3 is TGTGCCAGCAGCGTAGGAGCGGTGAGCTCCTACAATGAGCAGTTCTTC.

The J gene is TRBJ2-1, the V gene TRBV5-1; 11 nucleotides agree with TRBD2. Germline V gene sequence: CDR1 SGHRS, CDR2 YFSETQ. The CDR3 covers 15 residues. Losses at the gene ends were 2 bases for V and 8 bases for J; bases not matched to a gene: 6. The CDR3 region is CASSFTSGRSYEQFF. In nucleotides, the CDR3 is TGCGCCAGCAGCTTCACTAGCGGGAGAAGCTATGAGCAGTTCTTC. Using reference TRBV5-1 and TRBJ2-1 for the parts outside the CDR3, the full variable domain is KAGVTQTPRYLIKTRGQQVTLSCSPISGHRSVSWYQQTPGQGLQFLFEYFSETQRNKGNFPGRFSGRQFSNSRSEMNVSTLELGDSALYLCASSFTSGRSYEQFFGPGTRLTVL.

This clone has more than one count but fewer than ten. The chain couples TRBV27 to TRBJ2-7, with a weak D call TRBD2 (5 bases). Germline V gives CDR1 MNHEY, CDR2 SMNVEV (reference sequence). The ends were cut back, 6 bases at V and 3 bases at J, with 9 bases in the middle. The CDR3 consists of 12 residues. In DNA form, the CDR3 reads TGTGCCAGCAGACTAGGGAACTACGAGCAGTACTTC. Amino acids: CASRLGNYEQYF.

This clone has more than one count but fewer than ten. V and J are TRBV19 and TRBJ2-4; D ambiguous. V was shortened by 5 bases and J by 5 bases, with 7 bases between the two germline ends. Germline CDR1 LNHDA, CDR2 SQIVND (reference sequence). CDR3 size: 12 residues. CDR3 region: CASSSAQNIQYF. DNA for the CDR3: TGTGCCAGTAGTTCCGCGCAAAACATTCAGTACTTC.

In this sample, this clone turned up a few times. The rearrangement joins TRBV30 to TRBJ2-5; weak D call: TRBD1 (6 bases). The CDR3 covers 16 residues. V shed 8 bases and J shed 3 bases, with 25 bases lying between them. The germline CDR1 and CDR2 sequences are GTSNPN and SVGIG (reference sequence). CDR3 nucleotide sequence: TGTGCCAACAAGGGCCCCTCTACAGGGATCGAAGAGACCCAGTACTTC. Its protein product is CANKGPSTGIEETQYF. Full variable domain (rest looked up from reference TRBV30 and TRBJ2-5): SQTIHQWPATLVQPVGSPLSLECTVEGTSNPNLYWYRQAAGRGLQLLFYSVGIGQISSEVPQNLSASRPQDRQFILSSKKLLLSDSGFYLCANKGPSTGIEETQYFGPGTRLLVL.